This TCR beta chain came from a study of cytomegalovirus exposure and HLA in healthy donors. This CDR3 contains 13 residues. Trimming at V came to 0 bases and at J to 6 bases, leaving 3 bases not matched to a gene. The germline gives CDR1 SGHRS, CDR2 YFSETQ. The PCR contained 60 Vbeta and 13 Jbeta primers. TCRdb's table, derived via immunoSEQ multiplex PCR, lists solely in-frame clones and lacks some. The sample holds some 200,000 clones; roughly a tenth are singletons and the top ten take over 1%. The sequence derives from a woman younger than 45 in good health and CMV-seropositive. The sequenced sample consisted of PBMCs. V usage is TRBV5-1 and J usage is TRBJ2-7, with TRBD2 identical over 7 bases. In DNA, the CDR3 is TGCGCCAGCAGCTTGGATCCGGGGGGCGAGCAGTACTTC. It specifies CASSLDPGGEQYF.